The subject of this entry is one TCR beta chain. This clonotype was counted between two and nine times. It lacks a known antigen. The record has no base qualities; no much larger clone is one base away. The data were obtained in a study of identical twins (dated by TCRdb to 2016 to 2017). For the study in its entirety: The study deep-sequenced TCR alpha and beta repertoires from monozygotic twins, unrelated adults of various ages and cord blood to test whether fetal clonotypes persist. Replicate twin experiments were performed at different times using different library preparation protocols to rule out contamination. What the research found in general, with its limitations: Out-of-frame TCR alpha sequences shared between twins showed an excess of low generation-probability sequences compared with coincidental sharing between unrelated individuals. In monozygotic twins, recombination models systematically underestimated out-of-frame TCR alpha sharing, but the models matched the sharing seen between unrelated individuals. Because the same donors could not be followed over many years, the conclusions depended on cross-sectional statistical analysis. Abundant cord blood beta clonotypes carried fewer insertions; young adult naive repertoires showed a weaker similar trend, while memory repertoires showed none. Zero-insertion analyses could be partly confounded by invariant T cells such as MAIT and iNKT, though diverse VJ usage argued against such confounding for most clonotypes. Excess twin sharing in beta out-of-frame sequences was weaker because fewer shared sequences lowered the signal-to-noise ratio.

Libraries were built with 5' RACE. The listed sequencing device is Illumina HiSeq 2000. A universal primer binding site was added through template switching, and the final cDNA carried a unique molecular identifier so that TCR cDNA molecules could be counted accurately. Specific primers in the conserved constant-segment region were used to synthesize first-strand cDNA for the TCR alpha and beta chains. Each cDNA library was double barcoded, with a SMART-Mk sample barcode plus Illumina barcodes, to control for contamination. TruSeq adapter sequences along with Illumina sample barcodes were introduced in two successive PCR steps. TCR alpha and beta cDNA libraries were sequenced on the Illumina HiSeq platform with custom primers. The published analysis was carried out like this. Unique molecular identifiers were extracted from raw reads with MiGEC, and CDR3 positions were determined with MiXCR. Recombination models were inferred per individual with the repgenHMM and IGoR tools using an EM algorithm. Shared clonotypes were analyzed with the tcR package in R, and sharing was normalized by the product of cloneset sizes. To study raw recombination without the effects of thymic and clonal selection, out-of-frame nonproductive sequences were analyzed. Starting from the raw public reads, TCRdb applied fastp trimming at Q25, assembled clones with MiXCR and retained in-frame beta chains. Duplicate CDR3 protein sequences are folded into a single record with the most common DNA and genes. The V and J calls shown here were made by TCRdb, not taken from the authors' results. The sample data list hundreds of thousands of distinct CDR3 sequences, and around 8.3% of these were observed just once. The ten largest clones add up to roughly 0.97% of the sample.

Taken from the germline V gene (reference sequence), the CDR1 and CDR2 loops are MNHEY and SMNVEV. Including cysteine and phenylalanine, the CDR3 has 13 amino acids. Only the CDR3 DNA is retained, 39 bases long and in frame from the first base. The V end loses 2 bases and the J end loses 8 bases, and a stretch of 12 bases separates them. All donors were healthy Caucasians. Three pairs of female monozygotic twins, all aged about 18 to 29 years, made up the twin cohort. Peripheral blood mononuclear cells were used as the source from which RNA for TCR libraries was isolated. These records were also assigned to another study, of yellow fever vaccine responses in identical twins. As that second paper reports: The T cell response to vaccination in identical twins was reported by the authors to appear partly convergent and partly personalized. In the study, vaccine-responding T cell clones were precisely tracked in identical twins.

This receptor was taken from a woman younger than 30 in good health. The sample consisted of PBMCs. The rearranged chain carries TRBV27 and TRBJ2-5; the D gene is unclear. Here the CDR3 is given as CASSLNAGPTQYF. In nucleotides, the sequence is TGTGCCAGCAGTTTAAATGCAGGACCAACCCAGTACTTC.